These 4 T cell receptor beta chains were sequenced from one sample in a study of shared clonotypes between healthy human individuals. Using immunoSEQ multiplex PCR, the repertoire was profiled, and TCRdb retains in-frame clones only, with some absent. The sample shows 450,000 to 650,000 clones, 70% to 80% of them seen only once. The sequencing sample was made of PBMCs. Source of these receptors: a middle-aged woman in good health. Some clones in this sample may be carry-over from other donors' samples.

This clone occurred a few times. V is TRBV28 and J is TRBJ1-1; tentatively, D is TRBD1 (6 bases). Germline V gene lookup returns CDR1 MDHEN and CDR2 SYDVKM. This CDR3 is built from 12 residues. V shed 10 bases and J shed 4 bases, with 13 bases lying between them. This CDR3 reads CAISRGLTEAFF. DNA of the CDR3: TGTGCCATTTCCAGGGGTCTCACTGAAGCTTTCTTT.

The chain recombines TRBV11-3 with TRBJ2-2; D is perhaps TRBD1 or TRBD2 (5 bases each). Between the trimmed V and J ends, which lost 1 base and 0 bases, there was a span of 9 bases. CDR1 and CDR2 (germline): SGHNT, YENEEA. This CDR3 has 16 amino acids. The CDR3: CASSLGGTANTGELFF. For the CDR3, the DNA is TGTGCCAGCAGCTTAGGAGGGACCGCGAACACCGGGGAGCTGTTTTTT.

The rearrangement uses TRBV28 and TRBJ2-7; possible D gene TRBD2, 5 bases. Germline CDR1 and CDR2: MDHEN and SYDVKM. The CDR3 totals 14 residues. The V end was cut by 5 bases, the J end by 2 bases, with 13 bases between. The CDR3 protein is CASSTLEEPYEQYF. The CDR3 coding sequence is TGTGCCAGCAGTACCCTGGAGGAACCCTACGAGCAGTACTTC.

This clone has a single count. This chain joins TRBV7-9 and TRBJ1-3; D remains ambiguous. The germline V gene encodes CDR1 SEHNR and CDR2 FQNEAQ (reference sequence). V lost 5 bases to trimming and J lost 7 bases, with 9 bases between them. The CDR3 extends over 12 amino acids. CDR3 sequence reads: CASSPYMNTIYF. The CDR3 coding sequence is TGTGCCAGCAGCCCTTACATGAACACCATATATTTT.